This T cell receptor beta chain comes out of a study of blood T cells in healthy people across ages. The study drew donors from healthy Caucasian individuals in Russia aged about 6 to 90. This clonotype was detected only once. PCR was performed a second time for roughly 7 to 12 cycles using a sample-barcoded 5' primer and a J-beta primer mix. A template-switch adaptor that had 12 random nucleotides put a tag on each cDNA molecule. TCRdb reprocessed the 5' RACE reads with MiXCR, giving one entry per CDR3 protein. The sample consists of about a million distinct CDR3 sequences, 45% to 60% of them appearing once. Germline V gives CDR1 DFQATT, CDR2 SNEGSKA (reference sequence). Trimming cost V 1 base and J 11 bases, with 26 bases left between them. The CDR3 totals 16 residues.

The sequencing sample was made of blood. The clonotype comes from a woman aged 60-75 years in good health. The gene calls are TRBV20-1 and TRBJ2-5; D is ambiguous. The CDR3 DNA sequence: TGCAGTGCTAGAGGGGTTGTTGGGTACTTTGGCGATGAGCAGTACTTC. Its translation: CSARGVVGYFGDEQYF.